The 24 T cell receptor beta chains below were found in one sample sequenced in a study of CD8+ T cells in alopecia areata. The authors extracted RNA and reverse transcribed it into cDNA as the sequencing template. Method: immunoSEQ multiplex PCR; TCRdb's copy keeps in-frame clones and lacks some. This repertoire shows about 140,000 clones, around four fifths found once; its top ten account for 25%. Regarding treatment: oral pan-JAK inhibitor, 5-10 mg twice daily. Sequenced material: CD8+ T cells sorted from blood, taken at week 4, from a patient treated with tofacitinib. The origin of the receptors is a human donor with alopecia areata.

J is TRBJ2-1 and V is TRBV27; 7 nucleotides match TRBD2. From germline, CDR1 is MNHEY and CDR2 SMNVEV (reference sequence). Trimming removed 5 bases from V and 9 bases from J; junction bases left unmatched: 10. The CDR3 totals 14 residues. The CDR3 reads CASSTATGGSEQFF. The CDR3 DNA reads TGTGCCAGCAGTACGGCCACCGGGGGGAGTGAGCAGTTCTTC.

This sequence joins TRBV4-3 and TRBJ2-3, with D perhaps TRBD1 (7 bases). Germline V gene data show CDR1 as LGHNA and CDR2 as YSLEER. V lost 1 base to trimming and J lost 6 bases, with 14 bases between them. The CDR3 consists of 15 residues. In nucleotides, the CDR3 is TGCGCCAGCAGCCAAGGAGGGGGCGGGGTGGATACGCAGTATTTT. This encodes CASSQGGGGVDTQYF.

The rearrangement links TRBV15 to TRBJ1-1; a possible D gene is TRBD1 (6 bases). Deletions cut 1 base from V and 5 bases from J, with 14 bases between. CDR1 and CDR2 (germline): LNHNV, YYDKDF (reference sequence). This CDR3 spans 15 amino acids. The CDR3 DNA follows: TGTGCCACCAGCAGAGTAAGGACAGAGTTAACTGAAGCTTTCTTT. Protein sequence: CATSRVRTELTEAFF.

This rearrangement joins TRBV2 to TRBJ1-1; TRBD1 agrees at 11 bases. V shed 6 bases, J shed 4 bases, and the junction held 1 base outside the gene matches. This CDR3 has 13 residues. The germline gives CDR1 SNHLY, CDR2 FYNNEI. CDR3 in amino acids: CASRGTGGTEAFF. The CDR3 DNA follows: TGTGCCAGCAGGGGGACAGGGGGCACTGAAGCTTTCTTT. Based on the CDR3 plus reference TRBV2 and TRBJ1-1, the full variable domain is EPEVTQTPSHQVTQMGQEVILRCVPISNHLYFYWYRQILGQKVEFLVSFYNNEISEKSEIFDDQFSVERPDGSNFTLKIRSTKLEDSAMYFCASRGTGGTEAFFGQGTRLTVV.

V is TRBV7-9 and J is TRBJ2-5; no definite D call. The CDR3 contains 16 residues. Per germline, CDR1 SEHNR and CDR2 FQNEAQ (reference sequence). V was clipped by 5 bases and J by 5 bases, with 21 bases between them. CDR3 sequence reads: CASSITIRSTQETQYF. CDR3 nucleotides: TGTGCCAGCAGCATAACGATCCGGTCCACCCAGGAGACCCAGTACTTC.

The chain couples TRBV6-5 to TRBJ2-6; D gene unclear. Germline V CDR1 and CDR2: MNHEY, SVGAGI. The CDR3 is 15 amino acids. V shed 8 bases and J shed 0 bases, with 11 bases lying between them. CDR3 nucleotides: TGTGCCAGCGCCGAGGTCCGCTCTGGGGCCAACGTCCTGACTTTC. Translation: CASAEVRSGANVLTF.

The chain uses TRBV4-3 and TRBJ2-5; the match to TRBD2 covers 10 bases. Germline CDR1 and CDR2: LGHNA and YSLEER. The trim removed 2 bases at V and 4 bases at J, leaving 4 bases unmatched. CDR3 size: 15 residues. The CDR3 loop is CASSQSSGGGETQYF. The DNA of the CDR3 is TGCGCCAGCAGCCAATCTAGCGGGGGCGGAGAGACCCAGTACTTC.

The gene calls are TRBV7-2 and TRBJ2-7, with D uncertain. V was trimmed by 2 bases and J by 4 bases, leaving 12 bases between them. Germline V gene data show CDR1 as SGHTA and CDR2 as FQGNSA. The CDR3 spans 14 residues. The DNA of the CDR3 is TGTGCCAGCAGCTTACACCTTAAATTTTACGAGCAGTACTTC. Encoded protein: CASSLHLKFYEQYF.

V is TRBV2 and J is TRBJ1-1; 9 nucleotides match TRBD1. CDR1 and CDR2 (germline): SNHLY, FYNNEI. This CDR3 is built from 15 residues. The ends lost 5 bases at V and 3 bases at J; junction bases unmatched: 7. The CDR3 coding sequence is TGTGCCAGCAGTCACCCGGGACAGGGAGACACTGAAGCTTTCTTT. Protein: CASSHPGQGDTEAFF.

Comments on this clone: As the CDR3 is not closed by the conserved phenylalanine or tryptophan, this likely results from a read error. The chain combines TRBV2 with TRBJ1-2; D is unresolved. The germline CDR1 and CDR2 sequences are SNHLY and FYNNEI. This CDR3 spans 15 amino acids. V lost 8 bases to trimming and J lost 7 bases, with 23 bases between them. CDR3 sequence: CASDPSVGASLGYTL. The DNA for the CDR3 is TGTGCCAGCGACCCCTCGGTGGGCGCCTCTCTTGGCTACACCCTC.

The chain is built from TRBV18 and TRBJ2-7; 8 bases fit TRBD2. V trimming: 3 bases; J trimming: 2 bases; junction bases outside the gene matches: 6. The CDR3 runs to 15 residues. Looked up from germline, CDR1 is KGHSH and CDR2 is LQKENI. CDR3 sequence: CASSPGFGGAYEQYF. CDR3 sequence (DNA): TGTGCCAGCTCACCGGGGTTCGGGGGGGCCTACGAGCAGTACTTC.

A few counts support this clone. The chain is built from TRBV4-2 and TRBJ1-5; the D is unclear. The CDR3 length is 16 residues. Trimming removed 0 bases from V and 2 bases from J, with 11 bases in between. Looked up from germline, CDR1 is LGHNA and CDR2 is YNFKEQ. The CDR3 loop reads CASSQDLNIGNQPQHF. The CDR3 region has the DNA TGTGCCAGCAGCCAAGATCTTAATATCGGCAATCAGCCCCAGCATTTT.

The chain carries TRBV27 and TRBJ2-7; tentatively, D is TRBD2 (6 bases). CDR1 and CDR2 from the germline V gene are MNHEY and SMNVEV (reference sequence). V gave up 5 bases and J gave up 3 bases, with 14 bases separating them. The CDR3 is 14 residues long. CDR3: CASSTFREDYEQYF. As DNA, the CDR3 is TGTGCCAGCAGTACCTTCAGGGAGGACTACGAGCAGTACTTC.

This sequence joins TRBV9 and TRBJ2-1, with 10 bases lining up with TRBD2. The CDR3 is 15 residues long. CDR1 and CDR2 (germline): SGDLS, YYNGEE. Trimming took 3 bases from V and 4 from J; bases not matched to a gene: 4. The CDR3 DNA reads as TGTGCCAGCAGCGCGAGCGGGGGGGCATACAATGAGCAGTTCTTC. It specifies CASSASGGAYNEQFF.

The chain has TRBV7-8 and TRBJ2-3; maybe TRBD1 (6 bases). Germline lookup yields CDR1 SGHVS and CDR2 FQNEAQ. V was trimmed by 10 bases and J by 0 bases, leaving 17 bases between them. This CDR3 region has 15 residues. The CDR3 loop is CATDRTVLSTDTQYF. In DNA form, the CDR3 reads TGTGCCACCGATCGGACAGTCCTTAGCACAGATACGCAGTATTTT. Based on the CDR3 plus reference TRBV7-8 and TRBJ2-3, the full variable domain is GAGVSQSPRYKVAKRGQDVALRCDPISGHVSLFWYQQALGQGPEFLTYFQNEAQLDKSGLPSDRFFAERPEGSVSTLKIQRTQQEDSAVYLCATDRTVLSTDTQYFGPGTRLTVL.

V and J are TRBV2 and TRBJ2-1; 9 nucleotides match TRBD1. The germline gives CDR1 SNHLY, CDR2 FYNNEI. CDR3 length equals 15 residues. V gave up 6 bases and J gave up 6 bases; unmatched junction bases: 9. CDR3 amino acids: CASRTQGARLNEQFF. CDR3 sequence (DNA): TGTGCCAGCAGAACACAGGGGGCGAGGCTCAATGAGCAGTTCTTC.

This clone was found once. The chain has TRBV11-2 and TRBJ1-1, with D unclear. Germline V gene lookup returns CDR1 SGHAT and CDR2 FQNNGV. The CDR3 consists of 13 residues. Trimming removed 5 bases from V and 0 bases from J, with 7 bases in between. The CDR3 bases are TGTGCCAGCAGCCGAATTTTGAACACTGAAGCTTTCTTT. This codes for CASSRILNTEAFF.

The CDR3 nucleotides read TGTGCCAGCAGTGAAAAGAGCGGGGGTTACACAGATACGCAGTATTTT. This encodes CASSEKSGGYTDTQYF. The chain joins TRBV2 to TRBJ2-3; 8 nucleotides agree with TRBD2. Germline loops: CDR1 SNHLY, CDR2 FYNNEI. The CDR3 has 16 residues. V lost 2 bases to trimming and J lost 2 bases; unmatched junction nucleotides: 6.

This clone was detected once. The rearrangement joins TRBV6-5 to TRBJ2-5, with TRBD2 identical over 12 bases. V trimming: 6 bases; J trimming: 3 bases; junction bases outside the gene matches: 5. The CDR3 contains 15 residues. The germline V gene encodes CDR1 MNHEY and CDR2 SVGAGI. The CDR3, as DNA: TGTGCCAGCAGACGGACTAGCGGGGAAAAAGAGACCCAGTACTTC. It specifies CASRRTSGEKETQYF.

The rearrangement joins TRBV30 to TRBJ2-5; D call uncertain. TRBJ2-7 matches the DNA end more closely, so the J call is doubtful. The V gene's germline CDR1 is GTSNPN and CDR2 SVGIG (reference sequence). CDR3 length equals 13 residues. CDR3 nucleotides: TGTGCCTGGAGTGTGGACGGAACCTACGAGCAGTACTTC. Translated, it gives CAWSVDGTYEQYF.

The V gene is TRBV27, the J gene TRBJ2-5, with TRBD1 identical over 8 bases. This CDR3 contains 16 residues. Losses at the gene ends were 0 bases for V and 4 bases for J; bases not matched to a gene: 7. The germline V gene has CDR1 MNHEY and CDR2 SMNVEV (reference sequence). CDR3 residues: CASSLSPAGTGETQYF. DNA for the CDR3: TGTGCCAGCAGTTTATCCCCCGCCGGGACAGGAGAGACCCAGTACTTC.

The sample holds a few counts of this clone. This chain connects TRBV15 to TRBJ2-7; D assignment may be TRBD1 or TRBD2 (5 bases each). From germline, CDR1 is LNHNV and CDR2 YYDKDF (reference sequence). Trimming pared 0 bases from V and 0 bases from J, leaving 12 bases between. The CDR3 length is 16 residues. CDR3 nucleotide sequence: TGTGCCACCAGCAGAGACCGGGACGGAGCCTCCTACGAGCAGTACTTC. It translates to CATSRDRDGASYEQYF.

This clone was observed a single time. CDR3 DNA sequence: TGTGCCGGCCTGACGGACGCTGAGCAGTTCTTC. Its protein product is CAGLTDAEQFF. The V gene is TRBV2, the J gene TRBJ2-1; D gene unclear. This CDR3 comprises 11 residues. Germline-derived CDR1 and CDR2 are SNHLY and FYNNEI. With 11 bases removed from V and 9 bases from J, the gap between germline ends came to 14 bases.

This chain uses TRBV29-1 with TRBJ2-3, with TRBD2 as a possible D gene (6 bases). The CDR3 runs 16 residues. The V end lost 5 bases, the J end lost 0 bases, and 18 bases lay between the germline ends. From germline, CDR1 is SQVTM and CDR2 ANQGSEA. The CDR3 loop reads CSVWARRGTSTDTQYF. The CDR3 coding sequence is TGCAGCGTTTGGGCGAGACGGGGGACTAGCACAGATACGCAGTATTTT.